The 30 T cell receptor beta chains below come from one sample, sequenced in a study of beta chain features in type 1 diabetes. Study-wide points: In every one of the four CD4+ subsets, TCRB CDR3s were moderately but significantly shorter in Type 1 diabetes patients.

Antigen specificity for these receptors is unknown. The isolated RNA, all of it, was reverse transcribed, so expressed TCRB transcripts were what got sequenced. Clones were sequenced by immunoSEQ multiplex PCR, and TCRdb holds only the in-frame ones, with some missing. The table has 640,000 or so clones, over 11% seen once. The sequencing input was naive CD4+ T cells from blood. These receptor sequences come from a man between 18 and 35 years old with type 1 diabetes.

J is TRBJ2-3 and V is TRBV30, with 11 bases lining up with TRBD1. Germline CDR1 reads GTSNPN; CDR2 reads SVGIG (reference sequence). The CDR3 loop spans 14 amino acids. Trimming removed 5 bases from V and 4 bases from J; junction bases left unmatched: 5. In nucleotides, the CDR3 is TGTGCCTGGGGACAGGGGGCCGGTCCAGATACGCAGTATTTT. Translated, it gives CAWGQGAGPDTQYF.

This clone appeared a few times. DNA for the CDR3: TGTGCCAGCAGCTTGCAGGGTTCTAGAACTGAAGCTTTCTTT. Translating it yields CASSLQGSRTEAFF. The chain couples TRBV7-2 to TRBJ1-1, with D possibly TRBD1 on 5 matching bases. Looked up from germline, CDR1 is SGHTA and CDR2 is FQGNSA. The CDR3 totals 14 residues. Trimming cost V 3 bases and J 5 bases, with 13 bases left between them.

The chain links TRBV9 to TRBJ1-2; TRBD1 agrees at 10 bases. The J segment lost 5 bases and the V segment lost 6 bases, leaving 7 bases of the junction unmatched. The V gene's germline CDR1 is SGDLS and CDR2 YYNGEE. The CDR3 is 14 amino acids. DNA for the CDR3: TGTGCCAGCACGGGGGACAGGGGCTCTTATGGCTACACCTTC. It encodes CASTGDRGSYGYTF.

The sample holds a few counts of this clone. V gene TRBV5-1 combines with J gene TRBJ1-1; TRBD1 might be the D (6 bases). The CDR3 is made up of 13 amino acids. Germline values: CDR1 SGHRS, CDR2 YFSETQ. Trimming removed 2 bases at V and 3 bases at J, with 8 bases between. The CDR3 loop is CASSFKGDTEAFF. DNA of the CDR3: TGCGCCAGCAGCTTTAAGGGGGACACTGAAGCTTTCTTT.

This clone was counted between two and nine times. The genes are TRBV5-4 and TRBJ2-1; 11 nucleotides match TRBD1. CDR3 length: 13 residues. Germline V CDR1 and CDR2: SGHNT, YYREEE (reference sequence). J was trimmed by 8 bases and V by 4 bases; bases with no gene match: 2. CDR3 protein: CASSGDRGDEQFF. In nucleotides, the CDR3 is TGTGCCAGCAGCGGGGACAGGGGGGATGAGCAGTTCTTC.

This clone was counted between two and nine times. The V call is TRBV7-9, the J call TRBJ2-7, with D unclear. The CDR3 length is 12 residues. V lost 5 bases and J 4 bases, leaving 9 bases between the germline ends. The germline V gene has CDR1 SEHNR and CDR2 FQNEAQ (reference sequence). CDR3 region: CASSRAVYEQYF. CDR3 coding DNA: TGTGCCAGCAGCCGGGCCGTGTACGAGCAGTACTTC.

Only a few counts were recorded for this clone. This chain joins TRBV10-3 and TRBJ2-7; D is undetermined. V was trimmed by 3 bases and J by 4 bases, leaving 10 bases between them. The CDR3 totals 13 residues. In germline, CDR1 is ENHRY, CDR2 SYGVKD. CDR3 nucleotides: TGTGCCATCAGTGACTCGCTAGGGTACGAGCAGTACTTC. Translated, it gives CAISDSLGYEQYF.

The chain employs TRBV5-6 and TRBJ1-2, with D unresolved. Trimming left V 0 bases short and J 6 bases short, with 9 bases between. Germline-derived CDR1 and CDR2 are SGHDT and YYEEEE. The CDR3 extends over 13 amino acids. CDR3 amino acids: CASSLGSQDGYTF. Here the CDR3 DNA reads TGTGCCAGCAGCTTGGGGAGCCAGGATGGCTACACCTTC.

A word on this clone: A much larger clone lies one base from this, so it may be a read error. In the same sample, other DNA sequences code for this CDR3. This sequence joins TRBV7-2 and TRBJ2-5; no clear D gene. V was cut by 5 bases and J by 1 base, with 2 bases left in between. The CDR3 runs 11 residues. The germline V gene encodes CDR1 SGHTA and CDR2 FQGNSA. This CDR3 is CASSVQETQYF. DNA for the CDR3: TGTGCCAGCAGCGTCCAAGAGACCCAGTACTTC.

The chain couples TRBV28 to TRBJ2-7; 10 nucleotides agree with TRBD1. The CDR3 contains 17 residues. Germline V gene data show CDR1 as MDHEN and CDR2 as SYDVKM. V gave up 4 bases and J gave up 2 bases; unmatched junction bases: 11. The CDR3 DNA sequence: TGTGCCAGCAGTTCCCCTGGGGGGACAGGGGTTCCCTACGAGCAGTACTTC. The encoded protein is CASSSPGGTGVPYEQYF.

The chain recombines TRBV7-9 with TRBJ1-1, with 8 bases aligning to TRBD1. CDR1 is SEHNR, CDR2 FQNEAQ, per germline (reference sequence). CDR3 size: 15 residues. V shed 5 bases and J 4 bases; nucleotides not matched to a gene: 9. CDR3 protein: CASSARTGTFTEAFF. CDR3 in DNA: TGTGCCAGCAGCGCCAGGACAGGGACGTTCACTGAAGCTTTCTTT.

The chain combines TRBV29-1 with TRBJ1-2, with TRBD1 matching over 8 bases. This CDR3 has 13 residues. J was trimmed by 3 bases and V by 8 bases; bases with no gene match: 8. Germline V lookup: CDR1 SQVTM, CDR2 ANQGSEA. In DNA form, the CDR3 reads TGCAGCTCAGCAGGGGGCAGGGACTATGGCTACACCTTC. Its protein product is CSSAGGRDYGYTF. The entire variable domain, with the rest obtained from reference TRBV29-1 and TRBJ1-2, is as follows: SAVISQKPSRDICQRGTSLTIQCQVDSQVTMMFWYRQQPGQSLTLIATANQGSEATYESGFVIDKFPISRPNLTFSTLTVSNMSPEDSSIYLCSSAGGRDYGYTFGSGTRLTVV.

The gene calls are TRBV2 and TRBJ2-5; no clear D. CDR1 is SNHLY, CDR2 FYNNEI, per germline. The CDR3 spans 14 residues. Trimming cost V 6 bases and J 1 base, with 12 bases left between them. The CDR3 DNA is TGTGCCAGCAGCGAACTGTTGGGCCAAGAGACCCAGTACTTC. Protein sequence: CASSELLGQETQYF.

There are a few counts of this clone. Within the sample, other DNA sequences also encode this same CDR3. The V and J genes are TRBV9 and TRBJ2-1; 8 bases map to TRBD2. The CDR3 covers 14 residues. In germline, CDR1 is SGDLS, CDR2 YYNGEE. The J segment lost 4 bases and the V segment lost 1 base, leaving 1 base of the junction unmatched. The CDR3: CASSVTGGYNEQFF. CDR3 DNA: TGTGCCAGCAGCGTAACGGGAGGGTACAATGAGCAGTTCTTC. Complete variable domain (other parts from reference TRBV9 and TRBJ2-1): DSGVTQTPKHLITATGQRVTLRCSPRSGDLSVYWYQQSLDQGLQFLIQYYNGEERAKGNILERFSAQQFPDLHSELNLSSLELGDSALYFCASSVTGGYNEQFFGPGTRLTVL.

This clone came up a few times. V usage is TRBV27 and J usage is TRBJ2-2; D remains ambiguous. This CDR3 contains 14 residues. CDR1 is MNHEY and CDR2 is SMNVEV in the germline V gene (reference sequence). V gave up 2 bases and J gave up 4 bases, with 8 bases separating them. The chain's CDR3 is CASSLIQSTGELFF. In nucleotides, the CDR3 is TGTGCCAGCAGTTTAATCCAGAGCACCGGGGAGCTGTTTTTT.

The chain joins TRBV7-9 to TRBJ2-7; 7 bases are shared with TRBD2. Looked up from germline, CDR1 is SEHNR and CDR2 is FQNEAQ (reference sequence). V was clipped by 1 base and J by 2 bases; unmatched bases: 2. The CDR3 sequence is 14 residues long. Here the CDR3 DNA reads TGTGCCAGCAGCTTAGACCTAGCGGCCTACGAGCAGTACTTC. Encoded protein: CASSLDLAAYEQYF.

This clone came up once. The CDR3 DNA is TGTGCCAGCAGCCAGGTTACAGCGCGGGCCGAGCAGTACTTC. Translated, it gives CASSQVTARAEQYF. The rearrangement uses TRBV14 and TRBJ2-7, with a possible D match to TRBD2 (5 bases). Looked up from germline, CDR1 is SGHDN and CDR2 is FVKESK. Trimming shortened V by 3 bases and J by 6 bases, and 15 bases separated the two germline ends. This CDR3 comprises 14 residues.

This clone has only a few counts. The rearrangement uses TRBV5-1 and TRBJ2-2; possible D gene TRBD2, 5 bases. Trimming removed 0 bases at V and 5 bases at J, with 8 bases between. The CDR3 is 14 amino acids. The germline V gene has CDR1 SGHRS and CDR2 YFSETQ. CDR3 protein: CASSLEPGTGELFF. CDR3 coding DNA: TGCGCCAGCAGCTTGGAACCGGGGACCGGGGAGCTGTTTTTT.

This clone showed up just once. CDR3 loop: CASSLDPLYQETQYF. The CDR3 bases are TGTGCCAGCAGTCTAGACCCCCTGTACCAAGAGACCCAGTACTTC. The genes are TRBV6-5 and TRBJ2-5; D unclear. The V and J ends lost 5 bases and 0 bases respectively, with 13 bases between them. CDR1 and CDR2 from the germline V gene are MNHEY and SVGAGI. The CDR3 has 15 residues.

This clone turned up a few times. The chain combines TRBV6-4 with TRBJ1-1; weak D call: TRBD1 (5 bases). CDR1 is MRHNA and CDR2 is SNTAGT in the germline V gene. This CDR3 comprises 13 residues. Trimming removed 9 bases at V and 3 bases at J, with 14 bases between. This chain's CDR3 is CARYVGGYTEAFF. CDR3 sequence (DNA): TGTGCCAGATACGTGGGGGGATACACTGAAGCTTTCTTT.

This clone was observed a few times. The V gene is TRBV7-9, the J gene TRBJ1-2, with D unresolved. CDR1 and CDR2 (germline): SEHNR, FQNEAQ (reference sequence). The CDR3 has 12 amino acids. V lost 5 bases, J lost 8 bases, and 12 bases lay in between. This CDR3 is CASSAYTWGYTF. DNA of the CDR3: TGTGCCAGCAGCGCATACACGTGGGGCTACACCTTC.

This clone was picked up a small number of times. An end of the junction differs from the germline gene, which may be a read error. V is TRBV30 and J is TRBJ1-3; possibly TRBD1 for D (5 bases). The CDR3 is made up of 12 amino acids. The germline CDR1 and CDR2 sequences are GTSNPN and SVGIG (reference sequence). Here the CDR3 reads CGATISGNTIYF. DNA of the CDR3: TGCGGGGCGACGATCTCTGGAAACACCATATATTTT. Filled out from reference TRBV30 and TRBJ1-3, the complete variable domain reads SQTIHQWPATLVQPVGSPLSLECTVEGTSNPNLYWYRQAAGRGLQLLFYSVGIGQISSEVPQNLSASRPQDRQFILSSKKLLLSDSGFYLCGATISGNTIYFGEGSWLTVV.

On this clone: Within the sample, other DNA sequences also encode this same CDR3. The rearrangement uses TRBV15 and TRBJ2-3; 13 bases fit TRBD2. The CDR3 is 16 residues long. Germline V lookup: CDR1 LNHNV, CDR2 YYDKDF (reference sequence). J gave up 3 bases and V 1 base, and 1 base lay outside the gene matches. This CDR3 is CATSRGTSGGTDTQYF. CDR3 bases: TGTGCCACCAGCAGAGGGACTAGCGGGGGTACAGATACGCAGTATTTT.

With respect to this clone: Within the sample, other DNA sequences also encode this same CDR3. The gene calls are TRBV29-1 and TRBJ2-3; D is perhaps TRBD2 (5 bases). The ends were cut back, 3 bases at V and 1 base at J, with 5 bases in the middle. The CDR3 loop spans 12 amino acids. The V gene's germline CDR1 is SQVTM and CDR2 ANQGSEA. The CDR3 region is CSVDGGTDTQYF. The CDR3 DNA is TGCAGCGTTGACGGGGGCACAGATACGCAGTATTTT.

The table lists this clone with a few counts. The chain couples TRBV2 to TRBJ2-3; 13 bases match TRBD2. J lost 2 bases, V lost 6 bases, and 2 bases had no gene match. This CDR3 comprises 15 residues. The V gene's germline CDR1 is SNHLY and CDR2 FYNNEI. CDR3 in amino acids: CASRGTSGTTDTQYF. CDR3 sequence (DNA): TGTGCCAGCAGGGGGACTAGCGGGACCACAGATACGCAGTATTTT.

This sequence joins TRBV9 and TRBJ2-2, with D hard to call. CDR1 and CDR2 (germline): SGDLS, YYNGEE. The CDR3 is 12 amino acids. V was cut by 4 bases and J by 3 bases, with 4 bases left in between. The CDR3 DNA follows: TGTGCCAGCAGCCCTTACACCGGGGAGCTGTTTTTT. As protein: CASSPYTGELFF.

This clone was observed a few times. J is TRBJ2-4 and V is TRBV21-1; no check of the table's D call, TRBD1, against the DNA was made. TRBV21-1 is a pseudogene. The CDR3 is made up of 16 amino acids. CDR3 sequence (DNA): TGTGCCAGCAGCAAAAAGGACAGGGTGGACAAAAACATTCAGTACTTC. Translating gives CASSKKDRVDKNIQYF.

This chain uses TRBV10-3 with TRBJ2-5; D not resolved. CDR3 length: 12 residues. Deletions cut 6 bases from V and 2 bases from J, with 7 bases between. Per the germline V gene, CDR1 is ENHRY and CDR2 is SYGVKD. CDR3 sequence reads: CAIRGLQETQYF. The CDR3 DNA follows: TGTGCCATCAGGGGCCTTCAAGAGACCCAGTACTTC.

This clone turned up a few times. The V and J genes are TRBV28 and TRBJ2-3; 11 bases are shared with TRBD2. The CDR3 runs to 16 residues. The V gene's germline CDR1 is MDHEN and CDR2 SYDVKM. The V segment lost 0 bases and the J segment 1 base; nucleotides outside the gene matches: 0. The CDR3 loop reads CASSLWGLAGTDTQYF. For the CDR3, the DNA is TGTGCCAGCAGTTTATGGGGACTAGCGGGCACAGATACGCAGTATTTT.

This clone was seen only a few times. The V gene is TRBV7-2, the J gene TRBJ1-1, with a possible D match to TRBD1 (5 bases). The ends were cut back, 0 bases at V and 3 bases at J, with 11 bases in the middle. This CDR3 comprises 15 residues. The germline gives CDR1 SGHTA, CDR2 FQGNSA. This CDR3 reads CASSLAKGLHTEAFF. The CDR3 DNA follows: TGTGCCAGCAGCTTAGCAAAGGGGCTCCACACTGAAGCTTTCTTT.